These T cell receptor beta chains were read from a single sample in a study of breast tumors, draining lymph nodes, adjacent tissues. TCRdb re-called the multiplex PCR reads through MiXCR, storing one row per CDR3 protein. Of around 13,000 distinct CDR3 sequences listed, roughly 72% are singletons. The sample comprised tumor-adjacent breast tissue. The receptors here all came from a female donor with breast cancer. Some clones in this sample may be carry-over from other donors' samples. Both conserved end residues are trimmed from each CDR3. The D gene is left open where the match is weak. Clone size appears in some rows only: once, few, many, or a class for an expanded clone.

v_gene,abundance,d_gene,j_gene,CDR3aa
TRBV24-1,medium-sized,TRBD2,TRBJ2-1,ATSGVAGDGRSYNEQF
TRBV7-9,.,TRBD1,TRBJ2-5,ASSLGTVQETQY
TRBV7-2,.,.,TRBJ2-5,ASSLAGSQETQY
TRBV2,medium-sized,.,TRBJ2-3,ASRGGTLGDTQY
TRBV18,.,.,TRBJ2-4,ASSPPETKNIQY
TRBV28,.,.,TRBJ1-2,VSGGDYGYT
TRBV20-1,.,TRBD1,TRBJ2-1,SAPWAQGAWGEQF
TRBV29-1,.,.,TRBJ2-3,SVDGKDGTDTQY
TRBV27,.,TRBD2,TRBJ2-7,ASRTSGTYEQY
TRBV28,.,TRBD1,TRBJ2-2,ASTRRGLVLGGELF
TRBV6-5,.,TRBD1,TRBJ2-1,ASRGVAIDRGREQF
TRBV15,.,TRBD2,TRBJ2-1,ATSRVLSGGYNEQF
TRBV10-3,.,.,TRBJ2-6,AISERAGTSGANVLT
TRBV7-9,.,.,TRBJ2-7,ASSNPRPGQGASGSREQY
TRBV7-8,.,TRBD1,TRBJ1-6,ASSRGTANSPLH
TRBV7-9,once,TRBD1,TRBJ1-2,ASSSRDRDRVGYGYT
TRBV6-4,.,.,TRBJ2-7,ASSDSCGSPYEQY
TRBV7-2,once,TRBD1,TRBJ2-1,AAGGTEQF
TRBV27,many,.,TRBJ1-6,ASSLGVNSPLH
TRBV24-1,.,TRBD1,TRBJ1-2,ATSDPRGNVYGYT
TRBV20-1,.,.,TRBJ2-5,SAGGRGRIWTQY
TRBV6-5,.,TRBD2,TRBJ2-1,ASSYGLAGSYNEQF
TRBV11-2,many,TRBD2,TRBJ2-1,ASSLRLAGGPHEQF
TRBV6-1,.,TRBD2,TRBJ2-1,ASSEGSLARGF
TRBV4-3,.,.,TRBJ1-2,ASSPELNYGYT
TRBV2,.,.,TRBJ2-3,ASSEVLDTQY
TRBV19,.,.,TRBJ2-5,ASSTQRAGGLETQY
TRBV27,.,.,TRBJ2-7,ASTKSYEQY
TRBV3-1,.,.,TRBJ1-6,ASSENRDSPLH
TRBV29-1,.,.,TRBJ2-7,SAASGEQY
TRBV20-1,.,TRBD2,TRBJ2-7,SAVRLAAYEQY
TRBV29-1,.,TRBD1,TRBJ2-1,SVERGTGTGSYNEQF
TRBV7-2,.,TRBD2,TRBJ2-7,ASSWGLAATYEQY
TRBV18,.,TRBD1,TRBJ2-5,ASSLGQQETQY
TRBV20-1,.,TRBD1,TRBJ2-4,SASNLPGQGRGAKNIQY
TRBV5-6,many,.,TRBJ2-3,ASSLEATLTQY
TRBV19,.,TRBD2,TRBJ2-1,ASSTIDPGTSGSQGEQF
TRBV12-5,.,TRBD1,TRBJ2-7,ASATGTGGGEQY
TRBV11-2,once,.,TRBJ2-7,ASSSQIQGSYEQY
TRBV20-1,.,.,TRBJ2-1,SARAIANEQF
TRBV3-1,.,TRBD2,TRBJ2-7,ASSHIAGGPQYEQY
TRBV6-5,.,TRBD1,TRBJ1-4,ASSYRTGTGNEKLF
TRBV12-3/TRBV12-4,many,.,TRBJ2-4,ASSLGPSIAGLAKNIQY